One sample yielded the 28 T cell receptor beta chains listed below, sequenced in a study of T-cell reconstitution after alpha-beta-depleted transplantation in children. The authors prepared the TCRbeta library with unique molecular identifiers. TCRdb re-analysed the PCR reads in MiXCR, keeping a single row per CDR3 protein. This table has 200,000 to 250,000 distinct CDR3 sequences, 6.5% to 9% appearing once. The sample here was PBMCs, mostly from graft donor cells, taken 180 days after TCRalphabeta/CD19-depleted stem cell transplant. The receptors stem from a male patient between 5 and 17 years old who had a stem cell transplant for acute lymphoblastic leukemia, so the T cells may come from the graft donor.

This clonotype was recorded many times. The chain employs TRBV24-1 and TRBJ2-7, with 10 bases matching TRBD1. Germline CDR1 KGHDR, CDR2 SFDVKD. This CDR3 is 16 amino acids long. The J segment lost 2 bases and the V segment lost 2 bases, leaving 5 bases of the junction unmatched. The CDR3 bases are TGTGCCACCAGTGATTCCGGGACAGGGGTAACCTACGAGCAGTACTTC. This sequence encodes CATSDSGTGVTYEQYF.

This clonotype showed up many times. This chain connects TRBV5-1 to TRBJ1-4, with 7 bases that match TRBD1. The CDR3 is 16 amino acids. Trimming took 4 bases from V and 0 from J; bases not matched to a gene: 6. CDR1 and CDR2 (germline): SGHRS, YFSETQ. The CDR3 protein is CASSAGQRATNEKLFF. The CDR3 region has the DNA TGCGCCAGCAGCGCGGGACAGCGCGCAACTAATGAAAAACTGTTTTTT.

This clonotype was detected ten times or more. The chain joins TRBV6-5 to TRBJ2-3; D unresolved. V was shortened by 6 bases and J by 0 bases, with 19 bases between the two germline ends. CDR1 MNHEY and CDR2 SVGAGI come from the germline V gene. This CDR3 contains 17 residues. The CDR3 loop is CASRPRRSRVSTDTQYF. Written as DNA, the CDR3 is TGTGCCAGCAGACCGAGACGATCTCGTGTTAGCACAGATACGCAGTATTTT.

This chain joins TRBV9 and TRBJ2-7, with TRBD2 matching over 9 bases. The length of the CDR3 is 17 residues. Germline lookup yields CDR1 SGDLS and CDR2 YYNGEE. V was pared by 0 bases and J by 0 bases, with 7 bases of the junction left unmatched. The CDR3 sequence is CASSVGLEREASYEQYF. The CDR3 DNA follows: TGTGCCAGCAGCGTAGGCCTTGAGCGGGAGGCCTCCTACGAGCAGTACTTC. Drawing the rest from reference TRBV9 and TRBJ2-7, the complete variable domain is DSGVTQTPKHLITATGQRVTLRCSPRSGDLSVYWYQQSLDQGLQFLIQYYNGEERAKGNILERFSAQQFPDLHSELNLSSLELGDSALYFCASSVGLEREASYEQYFGPGTRLTVT.

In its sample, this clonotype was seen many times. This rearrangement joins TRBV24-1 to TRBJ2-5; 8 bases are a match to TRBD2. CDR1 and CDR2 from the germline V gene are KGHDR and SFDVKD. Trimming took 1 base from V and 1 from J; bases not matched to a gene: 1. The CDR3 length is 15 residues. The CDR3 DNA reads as TGTGCCACCAGTGATTTTACTAGCGGCCAAGAGACCCAGTACTTC. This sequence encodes CATSDFTSGQETQYF.

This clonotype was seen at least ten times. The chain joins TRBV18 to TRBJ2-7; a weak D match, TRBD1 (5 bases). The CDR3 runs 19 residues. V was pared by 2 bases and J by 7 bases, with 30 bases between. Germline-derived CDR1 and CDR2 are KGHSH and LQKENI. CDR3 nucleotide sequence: TGTGCCAGCTCACCAACACTAAACTTAAGACAGCAACGTCTGGAGGAGCAGTACTTC. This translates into CASSPTLNLRQQRLEEQYF.

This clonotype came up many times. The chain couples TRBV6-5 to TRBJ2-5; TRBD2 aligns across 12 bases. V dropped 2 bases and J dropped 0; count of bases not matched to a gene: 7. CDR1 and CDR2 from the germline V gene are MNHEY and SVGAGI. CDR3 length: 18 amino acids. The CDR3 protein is CASSYASGGALYQETQYF. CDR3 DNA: TGTGCCAGCAGTTACGCTAGCGGGGGGGCCTTGTACCAAGAGACCCAGTACTTC.

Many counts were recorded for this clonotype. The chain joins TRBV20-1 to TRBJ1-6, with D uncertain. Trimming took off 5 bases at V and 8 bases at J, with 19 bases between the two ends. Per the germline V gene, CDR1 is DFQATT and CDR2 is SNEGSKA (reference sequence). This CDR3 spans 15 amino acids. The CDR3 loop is CSALSRGGRDSPLHF. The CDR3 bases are TGCAGTGCTCTTAGCCGGGGAGGGCGGGATTCACCCCTCCACTTT.

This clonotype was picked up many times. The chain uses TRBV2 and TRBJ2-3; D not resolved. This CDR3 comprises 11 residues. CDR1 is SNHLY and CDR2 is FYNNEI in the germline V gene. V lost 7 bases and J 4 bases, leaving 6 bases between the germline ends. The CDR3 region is CASKLSDTQYF. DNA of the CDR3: TGTGCCAGCAAACTTTCAGATACGCAGTATTTT.

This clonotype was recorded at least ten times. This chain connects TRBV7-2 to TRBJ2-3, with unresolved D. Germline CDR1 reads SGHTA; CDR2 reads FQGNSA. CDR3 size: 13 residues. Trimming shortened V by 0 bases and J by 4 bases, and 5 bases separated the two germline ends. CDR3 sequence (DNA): TGTGCCAGCAGCTTAGCCGTCCCAGATACGCAGTATTTT. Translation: CASSLAVPDTQYF.

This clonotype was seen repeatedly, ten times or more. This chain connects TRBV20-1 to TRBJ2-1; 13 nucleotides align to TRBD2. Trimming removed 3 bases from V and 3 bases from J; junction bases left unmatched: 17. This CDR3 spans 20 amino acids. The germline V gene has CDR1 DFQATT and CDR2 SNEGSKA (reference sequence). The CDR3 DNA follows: TGCAGTGCTAGTCTAAACCCGGGACTAGCGGGAAGATTCCTCTACAATGAGCAGTTCTTC. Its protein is CSASLNPGLAGRFLYNEQFF.

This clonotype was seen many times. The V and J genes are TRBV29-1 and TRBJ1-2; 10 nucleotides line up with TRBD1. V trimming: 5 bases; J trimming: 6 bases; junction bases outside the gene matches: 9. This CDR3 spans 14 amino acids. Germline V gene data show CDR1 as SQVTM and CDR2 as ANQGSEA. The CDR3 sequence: CSVHRTGGRNGYTF. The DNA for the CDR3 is TGCAGCGTTCACCGGACAGGGGGAAGGAATGGCTACACCTTC.

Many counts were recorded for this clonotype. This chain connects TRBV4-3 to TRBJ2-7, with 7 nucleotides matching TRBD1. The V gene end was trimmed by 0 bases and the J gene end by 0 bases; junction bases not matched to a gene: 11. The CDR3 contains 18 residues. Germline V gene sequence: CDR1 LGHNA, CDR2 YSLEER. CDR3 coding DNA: TGCGCCAGCAGCCAAGATCCCGCCGGGACAGTGAGCTCCTACGAGCAGTACTTC. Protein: CASSQDPAGTVSSYEQYF.

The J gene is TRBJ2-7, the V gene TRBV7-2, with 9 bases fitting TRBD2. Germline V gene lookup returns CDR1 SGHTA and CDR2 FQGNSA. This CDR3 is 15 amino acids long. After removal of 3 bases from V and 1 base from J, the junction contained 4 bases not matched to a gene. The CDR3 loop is CASSFQRGVSYEQYF. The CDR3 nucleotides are TGTGCCAGCAGCTTCCAGCGGGGGGTTTCCTACGAGCAGTACTTC. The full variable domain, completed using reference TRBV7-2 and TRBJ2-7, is GAGVSQSPSNKVTEKGKDVELRCDPISGHTALYWYRQSLGQGLEFLIYFQGNSAPDKSGLPSDRFSAERTGGSVSTLTIQRTQQEDSAVYLCASSFQRGVSYEQYFGPGTRLTVT.

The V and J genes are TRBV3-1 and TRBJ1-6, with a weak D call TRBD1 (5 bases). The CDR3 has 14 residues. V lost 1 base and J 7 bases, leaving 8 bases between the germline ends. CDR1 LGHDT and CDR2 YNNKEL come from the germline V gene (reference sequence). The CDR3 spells CASSQGKGNSPLHF. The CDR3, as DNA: TGTGCCAGCAGCCAAGGAAAGGGGAATTCACCCCTCCACTTT.

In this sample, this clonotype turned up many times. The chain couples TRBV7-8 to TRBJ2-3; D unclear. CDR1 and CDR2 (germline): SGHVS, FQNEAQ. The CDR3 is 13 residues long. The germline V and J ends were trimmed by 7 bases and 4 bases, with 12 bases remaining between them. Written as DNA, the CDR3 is TGTGCCAGCACCCCCCGAGCTCCAGATACGCAGTATTTT. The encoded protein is CASTPRAPDTQYF.

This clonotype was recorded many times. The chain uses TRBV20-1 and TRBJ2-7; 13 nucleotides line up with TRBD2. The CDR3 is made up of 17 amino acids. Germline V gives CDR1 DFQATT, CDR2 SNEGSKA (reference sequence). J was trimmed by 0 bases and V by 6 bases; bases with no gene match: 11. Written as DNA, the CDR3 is TGCAGTGCGGCCGGACTAGCGGGAGCATTAGGCTCCTACGAGCAGTACTTC. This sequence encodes CSAAGLAGALGSYEQYF.

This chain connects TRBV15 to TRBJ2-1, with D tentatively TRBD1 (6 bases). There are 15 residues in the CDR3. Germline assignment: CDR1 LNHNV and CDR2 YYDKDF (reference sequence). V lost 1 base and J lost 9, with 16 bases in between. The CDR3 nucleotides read TGTGCCACCAGCAGAGGGCCAGGGGTCCCGCTTGAGCAGTTCTTC. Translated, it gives CATSRGPGVPLEQFF.

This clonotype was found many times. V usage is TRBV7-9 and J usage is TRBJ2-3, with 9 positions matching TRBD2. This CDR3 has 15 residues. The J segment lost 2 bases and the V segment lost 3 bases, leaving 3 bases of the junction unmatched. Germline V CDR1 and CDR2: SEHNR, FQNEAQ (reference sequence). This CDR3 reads CASSLPSGDTDTQYF. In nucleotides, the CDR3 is TGTGCCAGCAGCTTGCCTAGCGGGGACACAGATACGCAGTATTTT.

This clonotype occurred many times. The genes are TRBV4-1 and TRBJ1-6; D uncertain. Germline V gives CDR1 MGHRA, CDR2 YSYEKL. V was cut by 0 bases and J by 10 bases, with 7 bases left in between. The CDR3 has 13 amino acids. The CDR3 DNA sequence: TGCGCCAGCAGCCAAGATATTTACTCACCCCTCCACTTT. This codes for CASSQDIYSPLHF.

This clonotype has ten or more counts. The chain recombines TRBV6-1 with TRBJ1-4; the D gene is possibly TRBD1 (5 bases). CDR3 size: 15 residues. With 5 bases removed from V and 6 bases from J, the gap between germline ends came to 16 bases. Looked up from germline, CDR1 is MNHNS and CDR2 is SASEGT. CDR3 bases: TGTGCCAGCAGTCAAGACGGGGCAGGATATGAAAAACTGTTTTTT. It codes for CASSQDGAGYEKLFF.

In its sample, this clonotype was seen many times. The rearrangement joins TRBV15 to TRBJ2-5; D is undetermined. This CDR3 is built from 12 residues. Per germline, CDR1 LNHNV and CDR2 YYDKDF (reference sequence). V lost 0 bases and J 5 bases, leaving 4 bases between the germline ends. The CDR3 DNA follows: TGTGCCACCAGCAGAGACCCGGAGACCCAGTACTTC. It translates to CATSRDPETQYF.

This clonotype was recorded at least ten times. This CDR3 is CASRLITGTSGRASPDTQYF. In DNA form, the CDR3 reads TGTGCCAGCAGACTAATAACCGGGACTAGCGGGAGGGCCAGCCCCGATACGCAGTATTTT. V is TRBV6-2 or TRBV6-3 and J is TRBJ2-3; 16 bases fit TRBD2. Germline CDR1 reads MNHEY; CDR2 reads SVGEGT. This CDR3 spans 20 amino acids. The junction had 18 bases not matched to a gene; V was cut back by 6 bases and J by 6 bases.

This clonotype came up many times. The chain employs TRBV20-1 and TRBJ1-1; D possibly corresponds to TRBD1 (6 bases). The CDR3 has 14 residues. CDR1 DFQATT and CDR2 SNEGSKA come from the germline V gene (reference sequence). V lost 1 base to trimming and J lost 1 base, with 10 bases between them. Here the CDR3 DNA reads TGCAGTGCTAGAGCCGAGGACAGGAACACTGAAGCTTTCTTT. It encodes CSARAEDRNTEAFF.

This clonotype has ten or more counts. The CDR3 coding sequence is TGCAGTGCCCTGAGGAGGGGGGGGGCTCTTGAGCAGTTCTTC. Translating gives CSALRRGGALEQFF. The chain is built from TRBV20-1 and TRBJ2-1; possible D gene TRBD2, 7 bases. Trimming removed 6 bases at V and 9 bases at J, with 21 bases between. The CDR3 runs to 14 residues. Germline-derived CDR1 and CDR2 are DFQATT and SNEGSKA (reference sequence).

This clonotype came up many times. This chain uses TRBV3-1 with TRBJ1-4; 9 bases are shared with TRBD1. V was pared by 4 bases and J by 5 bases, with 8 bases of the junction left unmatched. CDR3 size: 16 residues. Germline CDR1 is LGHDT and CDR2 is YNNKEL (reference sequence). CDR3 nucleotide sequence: TGTGCCAGCAGCCTCCGGGGACAGGGAGAGAATGAAAAACTGTTTTTT. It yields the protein CASSLRGQGENEKLFF.

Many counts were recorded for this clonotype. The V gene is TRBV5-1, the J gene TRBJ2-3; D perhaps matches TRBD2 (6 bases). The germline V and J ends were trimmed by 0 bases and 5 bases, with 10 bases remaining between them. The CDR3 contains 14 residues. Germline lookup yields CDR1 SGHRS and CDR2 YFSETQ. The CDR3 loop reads CASSLETRGDTQYF. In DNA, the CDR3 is TGCGCCAGCAGCTTGGAGACTAGGGGAGATACGCAGTATTTT. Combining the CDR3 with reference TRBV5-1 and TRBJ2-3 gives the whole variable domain KAGVTQTPRYLIKTRGQQVTLSCSPISGHRSVSWYQQTPGQGLQFLFEYFSETQRNKGNFPGRFSGRQFSNSRSEMNVSTLELGDSALYLCASSLETRGDTQYFGPGTRLTVL.

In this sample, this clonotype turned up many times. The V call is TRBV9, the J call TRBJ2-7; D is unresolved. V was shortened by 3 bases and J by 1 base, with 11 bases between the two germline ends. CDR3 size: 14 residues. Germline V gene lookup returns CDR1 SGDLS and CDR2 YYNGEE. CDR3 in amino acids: CASSGATSSYEQYF. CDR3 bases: TGTGCCAGCAGCGGGGCGACATCGTCCTACGAGCAGTACTTC.